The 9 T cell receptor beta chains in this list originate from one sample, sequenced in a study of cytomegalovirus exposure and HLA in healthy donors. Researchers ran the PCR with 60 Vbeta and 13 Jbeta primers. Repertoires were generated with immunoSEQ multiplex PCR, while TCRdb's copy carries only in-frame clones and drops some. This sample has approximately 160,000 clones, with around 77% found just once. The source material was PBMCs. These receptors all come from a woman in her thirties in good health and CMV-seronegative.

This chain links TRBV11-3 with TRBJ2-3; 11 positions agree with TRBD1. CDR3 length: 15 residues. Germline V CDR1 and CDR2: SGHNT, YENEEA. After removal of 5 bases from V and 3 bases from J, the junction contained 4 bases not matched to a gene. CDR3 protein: CASSLGQGATDTQYF. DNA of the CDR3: TGTGCCAGCAGCCTCGGACAGGGGGCTACAGATACGCAGTATTTT.

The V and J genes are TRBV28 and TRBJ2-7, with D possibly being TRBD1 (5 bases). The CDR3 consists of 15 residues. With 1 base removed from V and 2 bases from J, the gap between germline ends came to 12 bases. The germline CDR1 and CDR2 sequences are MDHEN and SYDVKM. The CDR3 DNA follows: TGTGCCAGCAGTTTATTGCAGGGCTTAACCTACGAGCAGTACTTC. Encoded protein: CASSLLQGLTYEQYF.

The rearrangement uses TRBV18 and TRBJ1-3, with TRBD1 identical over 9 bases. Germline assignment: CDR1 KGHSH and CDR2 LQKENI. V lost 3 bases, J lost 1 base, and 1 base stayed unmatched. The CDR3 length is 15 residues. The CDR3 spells CASSPGTGSGNTIYF. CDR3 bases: TGTGCCAGCTCACCCGGGACAGGGTCTGGAAACACCATATATTTT.

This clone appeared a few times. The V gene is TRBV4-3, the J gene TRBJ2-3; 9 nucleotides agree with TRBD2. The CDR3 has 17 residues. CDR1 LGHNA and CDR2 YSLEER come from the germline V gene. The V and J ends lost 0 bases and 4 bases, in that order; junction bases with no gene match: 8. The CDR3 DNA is TGCGCCAGCAGCCAAGAATTGGCGGGAGGGCCATCAGATACGCAGTATTTT. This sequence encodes CASSQELAGGPSDTQYF.

The CDR3 bases are TGTGCCAGCATAACTGTAGATACGCAGTATTTT. Its protein product is CASITVDTQYF. The V and J genes are TRBV6-1 and TRBJ2-3; no definite D call. Germline V gene lookup returns CDR1 MNHNS and CDR2 SASEGT. V was clipped by 7 bases and J by 5 bases, with 7 bases between them. The CDR3 contains 11 residues.

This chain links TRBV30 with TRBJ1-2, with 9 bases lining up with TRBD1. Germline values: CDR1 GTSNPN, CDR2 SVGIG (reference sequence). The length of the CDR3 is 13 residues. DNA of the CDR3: TGTGCATATACCACCGGGACAGGGAGAGGCTACACCTTC. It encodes CAYTTGTGRGYTF.

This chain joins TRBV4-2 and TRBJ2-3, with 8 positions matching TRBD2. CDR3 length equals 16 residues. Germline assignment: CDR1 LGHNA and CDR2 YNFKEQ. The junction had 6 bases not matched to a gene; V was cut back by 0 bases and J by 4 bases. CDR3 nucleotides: TGTGCCAGCAGCCAAGAGGGCGGGAGGAGGGCAGATACGCAGTATTTT. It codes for CASSQEGGRRADTQYF.

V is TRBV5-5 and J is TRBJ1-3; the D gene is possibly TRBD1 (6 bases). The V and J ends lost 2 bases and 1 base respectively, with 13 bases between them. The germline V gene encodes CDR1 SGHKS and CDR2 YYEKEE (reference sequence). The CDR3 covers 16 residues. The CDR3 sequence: CASSLGGPSSGNTIYF. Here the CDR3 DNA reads TGTGCCAGCAGCTTAGGGGGACCGTCGTCTGGAAACACCATATATTTT.

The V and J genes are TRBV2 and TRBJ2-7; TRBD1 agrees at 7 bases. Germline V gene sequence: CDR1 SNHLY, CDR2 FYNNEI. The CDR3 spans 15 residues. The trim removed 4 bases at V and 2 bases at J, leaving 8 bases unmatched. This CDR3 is CASSVTKGAAYEQYF. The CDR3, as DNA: TGTGCCAGCAGTGTGACCAAGGGGGCAGCCTACGAGCAGTACTTC.